This TCR beta chain was recorded in a study of blood T cell repertoires in COVID-19. Overall study: Sample material is recorded as cDNA or gDNA derived from T cells, B-cell-depleted T cells, or PBMCs.

Individuals aged 18 to 89 years were recruited from approximately 24 US areas. Cohort 3 donors counted as recovered after two negative PCRs, clearance, or resolved symptoms. Repertoires were generated with immunoSEQ multiplex PCR, while TCRdb's copy carries only in-frame clones and drops some. The top ten hold around 5.9% of the sample, which has about 300,000 clones, roughly 87% seen once. The CDR3 has 14 amino acids. Looked up from germline, CDR1 is LNHDA and CDR2 is SQIVND (reference sequence). V was trimmed by 2 bases and J by 4 bases, leaving 11 bases between them. The specimen was PBMCs or T cells enriched from blood (not recorded which). This rearrangement joins TRBV19 to TRBJ1-2; D might be TRBD1 (5 bases). The TCR was taken from a woman aged 25 to 39 who had recovered from COVID-19. The CDR3: CASSITGEAYGYTF. DNA for the CDR3: TGTGCCAGTAGTATAACGGGGGAGGCCTATGGCTACACCTTC. The entire variable domain, with the rest obtained from reference TRBV19 and TRBJ1-2, is as follows: DGGITQSPKYLFRKEGQNVTLSCEQNLNHDAMYWYRQDPGQGLRLIYYSQIVNDFQKGDIAEGYSVSREKKESFPLTVTSAQKNPTAFYLCASSITGEAYGYTFGSGTRLTVV.